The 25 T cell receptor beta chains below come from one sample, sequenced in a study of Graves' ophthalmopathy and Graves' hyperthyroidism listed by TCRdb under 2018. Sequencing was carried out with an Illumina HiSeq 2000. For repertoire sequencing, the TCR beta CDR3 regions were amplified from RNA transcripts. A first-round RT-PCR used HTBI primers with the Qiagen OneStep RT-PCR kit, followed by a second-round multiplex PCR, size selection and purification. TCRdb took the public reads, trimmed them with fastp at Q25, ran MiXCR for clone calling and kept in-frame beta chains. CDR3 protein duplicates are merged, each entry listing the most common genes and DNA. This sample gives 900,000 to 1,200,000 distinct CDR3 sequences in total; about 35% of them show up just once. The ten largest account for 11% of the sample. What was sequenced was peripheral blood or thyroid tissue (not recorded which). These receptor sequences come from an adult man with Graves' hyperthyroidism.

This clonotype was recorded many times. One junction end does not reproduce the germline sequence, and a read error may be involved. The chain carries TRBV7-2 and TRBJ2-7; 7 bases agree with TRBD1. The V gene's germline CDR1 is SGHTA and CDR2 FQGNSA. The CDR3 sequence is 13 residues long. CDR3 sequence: CASSLGEWGTESF. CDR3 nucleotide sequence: TGTGCCAGCAGCTTAGGAGAGTGGGGGACAGAGAGCTTC. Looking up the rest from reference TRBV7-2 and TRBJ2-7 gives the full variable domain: GAGVSQSPSNKVTEKGKDVELRCDPISGHTALYWYRQSLGQGLEFLIYFQGNSAPDKSGLPSDRFSAERTGGSVSTLTIQRTQQEDSAVYLCASSLGEWGTESFGPGTRLTVT.

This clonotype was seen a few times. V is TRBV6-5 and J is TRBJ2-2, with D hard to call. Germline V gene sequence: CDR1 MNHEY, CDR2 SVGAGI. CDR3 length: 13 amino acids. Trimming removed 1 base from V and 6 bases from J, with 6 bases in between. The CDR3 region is CASSYWAPGELFF. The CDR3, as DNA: TGTGCCAGCAGTTACTGGGCTCCCGGGGAGCTGTTTTTT.

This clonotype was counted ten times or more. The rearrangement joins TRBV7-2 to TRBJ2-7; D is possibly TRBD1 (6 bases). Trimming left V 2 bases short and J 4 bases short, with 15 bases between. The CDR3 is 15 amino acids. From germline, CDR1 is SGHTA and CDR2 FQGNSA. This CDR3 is CASSLQQGLGYEQYF. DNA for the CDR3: TGTGCCAGCAGCTTACAACAGGGATTGGGATACGAGCAGTACTTC.

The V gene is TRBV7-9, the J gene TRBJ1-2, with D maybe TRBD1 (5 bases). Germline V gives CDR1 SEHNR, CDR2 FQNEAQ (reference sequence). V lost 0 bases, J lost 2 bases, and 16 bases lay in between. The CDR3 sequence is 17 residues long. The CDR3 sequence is CASSLARGQGANYGYTF. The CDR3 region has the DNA TGTGCCAGCAGCTTAGCGCGTGGCCAGGGCGCCAACTATGGCTACACCTTC.

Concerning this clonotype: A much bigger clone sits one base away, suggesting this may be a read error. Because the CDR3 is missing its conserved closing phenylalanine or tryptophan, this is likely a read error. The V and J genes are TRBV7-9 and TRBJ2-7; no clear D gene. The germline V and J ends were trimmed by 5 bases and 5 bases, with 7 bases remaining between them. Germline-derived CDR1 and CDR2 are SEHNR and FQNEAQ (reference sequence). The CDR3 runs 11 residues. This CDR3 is CASSPGHEQYS. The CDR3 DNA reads TGTGCCAGCAGCCCTGGTCACGAGCAGTACTCC.

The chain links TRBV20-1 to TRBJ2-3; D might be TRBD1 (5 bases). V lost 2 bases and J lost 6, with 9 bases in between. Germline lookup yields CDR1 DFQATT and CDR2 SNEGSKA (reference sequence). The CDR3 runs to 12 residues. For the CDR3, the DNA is TGCAGTGCTAGAAAGACAGCCGATACGCAGTATTTT. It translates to CSARKTADTQYF.

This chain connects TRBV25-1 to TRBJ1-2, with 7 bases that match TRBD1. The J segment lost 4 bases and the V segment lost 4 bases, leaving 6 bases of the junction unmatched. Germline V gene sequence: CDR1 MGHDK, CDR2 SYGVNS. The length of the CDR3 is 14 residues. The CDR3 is CASSVRDSLYGYTF. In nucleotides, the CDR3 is TGTGCCAGCAGTGTCCGGGACAGTCTCTATGGCTACACCTTC.

The CDR3, as DNA: TGTGCCAGCAGTTACCGGCACGGCGGAGAGACCCAGTACTTC. Its protein is CASSYRHGGETQYF. The chain has TRBV6-5 and TRBJ2-5; D not resolved. CDR1 is MNHEY, CDR2 SVGAGI, per germline. The CDR3 consists of 14 residues. The germline V and J ends were trimmed by 2 bases and 4 bases, with 11 bases remaining between them.

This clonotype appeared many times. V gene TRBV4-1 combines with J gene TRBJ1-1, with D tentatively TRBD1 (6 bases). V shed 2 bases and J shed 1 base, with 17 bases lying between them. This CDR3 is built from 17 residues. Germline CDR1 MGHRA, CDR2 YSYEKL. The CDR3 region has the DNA TGCGCCAGCAGCCAACTCTGGACAGCCTCGCCGAACACTGAAGCTTTCTTT. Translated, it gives CASSQLWTASPNTEAFF.

CDR3 amino acids: CSAREAAGDGYTF. Written as DNA, the CDR3 is TGCAGTGCTAGAGAAGCGGCAGGGGATGGCTACACCTTC. J is TRBJ1-2 and V is TRBV20-1, with D tentatively TRBD1 (6 bases). This CDR3 has 13 amino acids. The germline V gene encodes CDR1 DFQATT and CDR2 SNEGSKA (reference sequence). The V end lost 0 bases, the J end lost 6 bases, and 11 bases lay between the germline ends.

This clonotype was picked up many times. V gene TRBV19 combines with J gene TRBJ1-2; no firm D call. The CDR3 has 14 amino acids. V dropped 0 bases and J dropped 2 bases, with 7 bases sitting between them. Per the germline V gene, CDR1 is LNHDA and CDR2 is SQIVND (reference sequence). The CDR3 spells CASSIDEENYGYTF. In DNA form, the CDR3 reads TGTGCCAGTAGTATAGACGAAGAAAACTATGGCTACACCTTC.

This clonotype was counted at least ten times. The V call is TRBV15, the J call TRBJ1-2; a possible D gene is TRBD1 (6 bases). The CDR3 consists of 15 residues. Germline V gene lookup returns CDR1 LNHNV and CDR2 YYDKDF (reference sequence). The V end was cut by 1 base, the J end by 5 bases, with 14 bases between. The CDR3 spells CATSRVPRTDYGYTF. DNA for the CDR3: TGTGCCACCAGCAGAGTGCCCCGGACAGATTATGGCTACACCTTC.

The CDR3 DNA reads TGTGCCATCAGTCCCATGACAGGGGGCGCGGGGGAGACCCAGTACTTC. Its protein product is CAISPMTGGAGETQYF. The chain has TRBV10-3 and TRBJ2-5; 10 bases are a match to TRBD1. Germline V CDR1 and CDR2: ENHRY, SYGVKD. The ends lost 5 bases at V and 5 bases at J; junction bases unmatched: 11. This CDR3 comprises 16 residues.

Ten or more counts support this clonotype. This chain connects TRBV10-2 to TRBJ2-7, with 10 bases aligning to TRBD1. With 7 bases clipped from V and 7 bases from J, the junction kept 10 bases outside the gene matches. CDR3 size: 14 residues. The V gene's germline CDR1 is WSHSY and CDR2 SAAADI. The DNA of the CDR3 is TGCGCCAGCACCCTATCGACAGGGGGCATGGAGCAGTACTTC. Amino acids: CASTLSTGGMEQYF.

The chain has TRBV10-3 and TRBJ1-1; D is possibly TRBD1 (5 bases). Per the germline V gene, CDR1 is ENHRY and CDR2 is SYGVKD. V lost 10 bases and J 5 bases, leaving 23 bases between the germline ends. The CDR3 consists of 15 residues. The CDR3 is CASRSPGLERTEAFF. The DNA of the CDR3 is TGTGCCAGCAGATCTCCGGGACTGGAGAGAACTGAAGCTTTCTTT.

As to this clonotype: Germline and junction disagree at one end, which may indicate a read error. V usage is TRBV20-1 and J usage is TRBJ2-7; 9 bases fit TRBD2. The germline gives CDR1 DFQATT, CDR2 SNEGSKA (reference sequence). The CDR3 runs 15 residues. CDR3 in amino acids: CSAGDGGRANYEQYF. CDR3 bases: TGCAGTGCTGGAGATGGCGGGAGGGCCAACTACGAGCAGTACTTC.

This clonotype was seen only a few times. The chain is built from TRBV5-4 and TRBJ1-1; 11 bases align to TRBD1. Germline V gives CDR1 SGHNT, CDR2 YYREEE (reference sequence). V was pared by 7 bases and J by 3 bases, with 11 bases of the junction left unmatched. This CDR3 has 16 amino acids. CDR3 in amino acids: CASSGRTGGPHTEAFF. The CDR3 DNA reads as TGTGCCAGCTCCGGGCGGACAGGGGGCCCGCACACTGAAGCTTTCTTT.

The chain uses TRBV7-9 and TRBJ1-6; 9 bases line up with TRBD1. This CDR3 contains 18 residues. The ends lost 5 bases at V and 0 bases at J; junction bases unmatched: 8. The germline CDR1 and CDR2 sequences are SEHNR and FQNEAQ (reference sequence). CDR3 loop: CASSATGTGPSYNSPLHF. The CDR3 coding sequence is TGTGCCAGCAGCGCAACCGGGACAGGGCCCTCCTATAATTCACCCCTCCACTTT.

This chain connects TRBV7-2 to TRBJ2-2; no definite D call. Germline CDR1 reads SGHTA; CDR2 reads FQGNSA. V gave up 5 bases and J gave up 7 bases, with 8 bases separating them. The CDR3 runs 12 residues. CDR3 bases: TGTGCCAGCAGCCGCAATCACGGGGAGCTGTTTTTT. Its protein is CASSRNHGELFF.

In nucleotides, the CDR3 is TGTGCCAGCACCACGACTAGCGGGAGGGCCCGGGATACGCAGTATTTT. It encodes CASTTTSGRARDTQYF. The chain recombines TRBV7-9 with TRBJ2-3, with 14 bases fitting TRBD2. The V and J ends lost 7 bases and 6 bases, in that order; junction bases with no gene match: 9. This CDR3 has 16 amino acids. Germline CDR1 SEHNR, CDR2 FQNEAQ (reference sequence).

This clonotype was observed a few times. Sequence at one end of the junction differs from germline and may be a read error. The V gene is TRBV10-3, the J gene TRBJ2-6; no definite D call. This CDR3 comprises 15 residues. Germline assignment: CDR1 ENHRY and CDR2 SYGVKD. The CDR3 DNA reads TGTGCCAGCAGTCCTCTTCTGCCCGGGGCCAACGTCCTGACTTTC. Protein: CASSPLLPGANVLTF.

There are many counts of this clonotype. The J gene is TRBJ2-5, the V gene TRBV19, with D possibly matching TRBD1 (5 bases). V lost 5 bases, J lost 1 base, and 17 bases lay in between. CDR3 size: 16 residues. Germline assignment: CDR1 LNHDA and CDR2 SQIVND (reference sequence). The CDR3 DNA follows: TGTGCCAGTAGTCCCAGTCTTCAGGGCCGCCAAGAGACCCAGTACTTC. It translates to CASSPSLQGRQETQYF.

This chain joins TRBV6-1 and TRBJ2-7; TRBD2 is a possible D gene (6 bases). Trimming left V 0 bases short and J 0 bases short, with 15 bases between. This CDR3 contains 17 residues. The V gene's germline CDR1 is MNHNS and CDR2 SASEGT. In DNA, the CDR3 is TGTGCCAGCAGTGAAGCGTGGTTAGCGGAGCGCTCCTACGAGCAGTACTTC. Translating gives CASSEAWLAERSYEQYF.

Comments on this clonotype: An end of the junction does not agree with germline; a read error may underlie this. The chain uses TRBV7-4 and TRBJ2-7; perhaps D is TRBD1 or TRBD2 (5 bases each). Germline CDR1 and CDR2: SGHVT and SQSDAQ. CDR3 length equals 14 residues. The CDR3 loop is CARSYSGKGYEQYF. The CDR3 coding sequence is TGTGCCCGCAGTTACTCGGGGAAGGGGTACGAGCAGTACTTC. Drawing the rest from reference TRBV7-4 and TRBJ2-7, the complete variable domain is GAGVSQSPRYKVAKRGRDVALRCDSISGHVTLYWYRQTLGQGSEVLTYSQSDAQRDKSGRPSGRFSAERPERSVSTLKIQRTEQGDSAVYLCARSYSGKGYEQYFGPGTRLTVT.

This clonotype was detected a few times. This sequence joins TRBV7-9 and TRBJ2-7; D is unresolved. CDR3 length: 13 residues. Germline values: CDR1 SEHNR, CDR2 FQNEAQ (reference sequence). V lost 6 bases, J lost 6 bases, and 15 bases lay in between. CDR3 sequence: CASSFGHVSEQYF. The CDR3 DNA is TGTGCCAGCAGTTTTGGCCACGTATCCGAGCAGTACTTC.